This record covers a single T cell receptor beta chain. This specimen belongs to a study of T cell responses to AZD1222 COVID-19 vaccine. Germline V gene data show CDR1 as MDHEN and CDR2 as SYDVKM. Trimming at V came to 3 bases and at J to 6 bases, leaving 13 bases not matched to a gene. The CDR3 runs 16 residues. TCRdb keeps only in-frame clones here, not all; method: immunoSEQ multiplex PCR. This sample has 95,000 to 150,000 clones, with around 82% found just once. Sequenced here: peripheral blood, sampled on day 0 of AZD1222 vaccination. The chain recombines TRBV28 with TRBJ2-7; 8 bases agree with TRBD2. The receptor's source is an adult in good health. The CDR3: CASSFPWVAGLGEQYF. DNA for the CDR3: TGTGCCAGCAGTTTTCCCTGGGTAGCGGGGCTGGGCGAGCAGTACTTC.